The clone carrying this TCR beta chain was counted between two and nine times. TCRdb itself ran the RT-PCR reads through MiXCR, one entry per CDR3 protein. The sample lists about 960,000 distinct CDR3 sequences, under 20% occurring once. The data were obtained in a study of patients and donors after allogeneic stem cell transplantation. The length of the CDR3 is 14 residues. Germline CDR1 reads MNHEY; CDR2 reads SVGEGT. The germline V and J ends were trimmed by 2 bases and 9 bases, with 14 bases remaining between them. The sequence was collected from a human donor who was either an allogeneic HSCT recipient or a stem cell or donor lymphocyte infusion donor (not recorded which). It is not recorded whose cells these are; they may come from a transplant donor. What was sequenced was blood, either unsorted or a sorted T cell fraction (not recorded which). The chain links TRBV6-2 or TRBV6-3 to TRBJ1-5, with unresolved D. The DNA for the CDR3 is TGTGCCAGCAGTTACGGTTCAGCCCAAGTGCCCCAGCATTTT. As protein: CASSYGSAQVPQHF.